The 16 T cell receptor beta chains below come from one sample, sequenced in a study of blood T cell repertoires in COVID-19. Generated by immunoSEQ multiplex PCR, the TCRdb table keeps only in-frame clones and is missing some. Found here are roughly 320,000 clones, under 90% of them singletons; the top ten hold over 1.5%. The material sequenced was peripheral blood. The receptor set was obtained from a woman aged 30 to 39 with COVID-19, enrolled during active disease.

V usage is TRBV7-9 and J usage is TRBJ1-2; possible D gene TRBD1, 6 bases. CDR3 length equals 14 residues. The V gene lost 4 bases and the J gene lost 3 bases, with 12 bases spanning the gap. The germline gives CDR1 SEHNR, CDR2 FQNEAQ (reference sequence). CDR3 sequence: CASSYTGFDYGYTF. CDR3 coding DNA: TGTGCCAGCAGCTATACAGGGTTTGACTATGGCTACACCTTC. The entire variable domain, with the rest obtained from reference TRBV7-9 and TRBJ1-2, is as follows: DTGVSQNPRHKITKRGQNVTFRCDPISEHNRLYWYRQTLGQGPEFLTYFQNEAQLEKSRLLSDRFSAERPKGSFSTLEIQRTEQGDSAMYLCASSYTGFDYGYTFGSGTRLTVV.

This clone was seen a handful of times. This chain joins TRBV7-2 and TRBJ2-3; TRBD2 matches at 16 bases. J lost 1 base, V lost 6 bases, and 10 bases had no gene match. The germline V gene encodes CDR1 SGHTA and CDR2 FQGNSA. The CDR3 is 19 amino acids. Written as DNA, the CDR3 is TGTGCCAGCAGACACTCCGGGACTAGCGGGGGGGCGGGCACAGATACGCAGTATTTT. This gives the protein CASRHSGTSGGAGTDTQYF.

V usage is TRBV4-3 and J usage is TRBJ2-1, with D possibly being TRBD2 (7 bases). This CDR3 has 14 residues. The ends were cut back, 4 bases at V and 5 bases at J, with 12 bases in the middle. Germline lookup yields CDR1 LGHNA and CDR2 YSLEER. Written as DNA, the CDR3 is TGCGCCAGCAGCCGGGGAGGGGGGGACAATGAGCAGTTCTTC. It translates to CASSRGGGDNEQFF.

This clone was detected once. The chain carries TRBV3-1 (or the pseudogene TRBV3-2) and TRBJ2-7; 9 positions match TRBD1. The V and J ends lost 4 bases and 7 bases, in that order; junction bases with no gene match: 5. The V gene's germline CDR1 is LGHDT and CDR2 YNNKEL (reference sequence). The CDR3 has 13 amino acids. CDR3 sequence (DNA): TGTGCCAGCAGCCTAGGACAGGGGATGGAGCAGTACTTC. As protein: CASSLGQGMEQYF.

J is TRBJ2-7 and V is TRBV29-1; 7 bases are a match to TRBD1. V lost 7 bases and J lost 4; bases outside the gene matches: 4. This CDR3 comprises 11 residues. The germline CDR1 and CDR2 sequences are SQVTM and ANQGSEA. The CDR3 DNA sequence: TGCAGCGGAAAGACAGGGTACGAGCAGTACTTC. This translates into CSGKTGYEQYF.

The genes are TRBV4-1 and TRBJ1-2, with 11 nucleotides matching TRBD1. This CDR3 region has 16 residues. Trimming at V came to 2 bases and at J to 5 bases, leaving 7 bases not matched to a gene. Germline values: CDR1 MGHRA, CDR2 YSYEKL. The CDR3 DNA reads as TGCGCCAGCAGCCAAAACACCGGGACAGGGGGTTATGGCTACACCTTC. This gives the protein CASSQNTGTGGYGYTF.

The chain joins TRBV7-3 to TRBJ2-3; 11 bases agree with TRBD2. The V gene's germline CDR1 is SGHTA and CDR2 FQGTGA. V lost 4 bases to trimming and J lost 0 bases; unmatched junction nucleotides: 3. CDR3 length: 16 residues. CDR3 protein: CASSSGLAVSTDTQYF. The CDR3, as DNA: TGTGCCAGCAGCTCGGGACTAGCGGTTAGCACAGATACGCAGTATTTT.

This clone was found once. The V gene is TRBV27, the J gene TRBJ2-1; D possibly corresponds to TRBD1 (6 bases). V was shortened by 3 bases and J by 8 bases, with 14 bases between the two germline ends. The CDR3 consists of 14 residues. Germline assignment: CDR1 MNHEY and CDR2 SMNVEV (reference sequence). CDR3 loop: CASSFFGGGDEQFF. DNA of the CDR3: TGTGCCAGCAGTTTTTTTGGGGGCGGCGATGAGCAGTTCTTC.

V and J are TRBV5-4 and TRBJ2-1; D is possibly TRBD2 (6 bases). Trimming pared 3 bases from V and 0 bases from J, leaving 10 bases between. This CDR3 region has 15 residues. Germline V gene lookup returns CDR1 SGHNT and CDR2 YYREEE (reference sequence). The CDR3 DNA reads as TGTGCCAGCAGCTCAGGACTATCCTCCTACAATGAGCAGTTCTTC. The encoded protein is CASSSGLSSYNEQFF.

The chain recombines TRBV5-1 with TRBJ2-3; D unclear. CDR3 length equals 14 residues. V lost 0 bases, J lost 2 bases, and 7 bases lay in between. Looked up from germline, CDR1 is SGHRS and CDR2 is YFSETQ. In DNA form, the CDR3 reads TGCGCCAGCAGCTTGGCCCCTAACACAGATACGCAGTATTTT. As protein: CASSLAPNTDTQYF.

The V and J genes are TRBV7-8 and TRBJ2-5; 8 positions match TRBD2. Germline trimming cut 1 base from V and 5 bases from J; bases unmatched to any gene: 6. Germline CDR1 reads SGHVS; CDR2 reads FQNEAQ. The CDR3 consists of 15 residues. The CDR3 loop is CASSLDHRLAETQYF. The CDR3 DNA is TGTGCCAGCAGCTTAGATCACCGACTAGCGGAGACCCAGTACTTC.

CDR3 nucleotide sequence: TGCGCCAGCAGAAGTCTGGCGGGAGAGGACACCATATATTTT. Encoded protein: CASRSLAGEDTIYF. The rearrangement joins TRBV4-1 to TRBJ1-3; D is unresolved. V lost 6 bases, J lost 8 bases, and 17 bases lay in between. The germline V gene encodes CDR1 MGHRA and CDR2 YSYEKL. The CDR3 length is 14 residues.

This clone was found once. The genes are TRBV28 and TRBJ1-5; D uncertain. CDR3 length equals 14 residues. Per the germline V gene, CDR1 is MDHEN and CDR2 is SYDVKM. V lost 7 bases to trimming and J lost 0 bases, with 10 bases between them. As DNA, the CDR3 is TGTGCCAGCAATCCACAGATTAGCAATCAGCCCCAGCATTTT. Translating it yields CASNPQISNQPQHF. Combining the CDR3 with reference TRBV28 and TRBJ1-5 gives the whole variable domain DVKVTQSSRYLVKRTGEKVFLECVQDMDHENMFWYRQDPGLGLRLIYFSYDVKMKEKGDIPEGYSVSREKKERFSLILESASTNQTSMYLCASNPQISNQPQHFGDGTRLSIL.

CDR3 nucleotide sequence: TGCAGCACTCTCGGGGACACTGGGGGAACAGATACGCAGTATTTT. Protein sequence: CSTLGDTGGTDTQYF. The chain combines TRBV29-1 with TRBJ2-3; the D gene is possibly TRBD1 (6 bases). Trimming left V 8 bases short and J 3 bases short, with 21 bases between. This CDR3 has 15 residues. The germline gives CDR1 SQVTM, CDR2 ANQGSEA.

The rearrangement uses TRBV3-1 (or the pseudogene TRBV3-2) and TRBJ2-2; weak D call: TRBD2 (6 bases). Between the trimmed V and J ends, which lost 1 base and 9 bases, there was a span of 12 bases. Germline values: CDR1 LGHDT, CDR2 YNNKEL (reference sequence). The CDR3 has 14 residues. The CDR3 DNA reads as TGTGCCAGCAGCCAAGGGGACTCCCGACGGGAGCTGTTTTTT. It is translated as CASSQGDSRRELFF.

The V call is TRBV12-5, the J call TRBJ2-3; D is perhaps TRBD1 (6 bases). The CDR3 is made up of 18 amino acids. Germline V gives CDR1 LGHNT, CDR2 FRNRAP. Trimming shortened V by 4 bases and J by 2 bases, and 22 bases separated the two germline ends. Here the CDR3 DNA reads TGTGCTAGTGGTTGGGCCTCAGGGGATAAAACCTACACAGATACGCAGTATTTT. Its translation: CASGWASGDKTYTDTQYF.